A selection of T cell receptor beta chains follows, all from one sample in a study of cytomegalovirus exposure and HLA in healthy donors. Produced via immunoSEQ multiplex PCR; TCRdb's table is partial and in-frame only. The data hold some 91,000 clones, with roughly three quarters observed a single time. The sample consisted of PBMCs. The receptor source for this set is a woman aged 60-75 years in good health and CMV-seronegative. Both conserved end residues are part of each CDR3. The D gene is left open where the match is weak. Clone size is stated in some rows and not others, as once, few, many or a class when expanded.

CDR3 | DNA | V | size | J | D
CSVRTASYEQYF | TGCAGCGTCCGGACAGCATCCTACGAGCAGTACTTC | TRBV29-1 | . | TRBJ2-7 | .
CSASLGETQYF | TGCAGCGCTAGCCTGGGGGAGACCCAGTACTTC | TRBV29-1 | . | TRBJ2-5 | .
CASSYSNGVDTEAFF | TGTGCCAGCAGTTACTCGAACGGGGTGGACACTGAAGCTTTCTTT | TRBV6-6 | . | TRBJ1-1 | .
CASSIQGPSNQPQHF | TGTGCCAGTAGTATACAGGGCCCTAGCAATCAGCCCCAGCATTTT | TRBV19 | once | TRBJ1-5 | .
CASSLGQGLDEQFF | TGTGCCAGCAGCTTAGGACAGGGGCTGGATGAGCAGTTCTTC | TRBV7-9 | . | TRBJ2-1 | TRBD1
CASSYMASQETQYF | TGTGCCAGCAGTTACATGGCATCCCAAGAGACCCAGTACTTC | TRBV6-5 | . | TRBJ2-5 | .
CASSQDLRLAWGEQFF | TGTGCCAGCAGCCAAGATCTGAGACTAGCTTGGGGTGAGCAGTTCTTC | TRBV4-2 | . | TRBJ2-1 | TRBD2
CASSSTGGPYNEQFF | TGTGCCAGCAGTTCTACGGGGGGACCGTACAATGAGCAGTTCTTC | TRBV27 | . | TRBJ2-1 | TRBD2
CSVAPLQRGGLETQYF | TGCAGCGTTGCGCCCCTGCAGCGGGGGGGCCTCGAGACCCAGTACTTC | TRBV29-1 | . | TRBJ2-5 | TRBD2
CASGTSGRSGDTQYF | TGCGCCAGCGGGACTAGCGGGAGGTCTGGAGATACGCAGTATTTT | TRBV5-1 | . | TRBJ2-3 | TRBD2
CASSLEGQGEKLFF | TGTGCCAGCAGCTTGGAAGGGCAGGGTGAAAAACTGTTTTTT | TRBV7-2 | . | TRBJ1-4 | .
CASSFSSYNEQFF | TGTGCCAGCAGCTTTAGCTCCTACAATGAGCAGTTCTTC | TRBV7-2 | . | TRBJ2-1 | .
CASSNSREEGQPQHF | TGTGCCAGCAGTAACAGCAGGGAGGAAGGACAGCCCCAGCATTTT | TRBV6-6 | . | TRBJ1-5 | .
CASSPLWLAGNYEQYF | TGCGCCAGCAGCCCCCTGTGGCTAGCGGGAAACTACGAGCAGTACTTC | TRBV5-1 | . | TRBJ2-7 | TRBD2
CASSLLGQGSYEQYF | TGTGCCAGCAGTTTATTGGGACAGGGGTCCTACGAGCAGTACTTC | TRBV28 | . | TRBJ2-7 | TRBD1
CASRRTGNTEAFF | TGTGCCAGCAGACGGACAGGTAACACTGAAGCTTTCTTT | TRBV28 | . | TRBJ1-1 | TRBD1
CASSLRQGGQPQHF | TGCGCCAGCAGCTTGAGGCAGGGCGGCCAGCCCCAGCATTTT | TRBV5-1 | . | TRBJ1-5 | .
CASSRGGGNQPQHF | TGTGCCAGCAGCAGAGGGGGGGGCAATCAGCCCCAGCATTTT | TRBV28 | few | TRBJ1-5 | .
CATSQAQGVDEKLFF | TGTGCCACCAGCCAAGCCCAGGGTGTTGATGAAAAACTGTTTTTT | TRBV15 | . | TRBJ1-4 | .
CARSLGGNYGYTF | TGTGCCAGAAGCTTGGGCGGTAACTATGGCTACACCTTC | TRBV5-3 | . | TRBJ1-2 | .
CASSFGQGADTQYF | TGCGCCAGCAGCTTCGGACAGGGGGCAGATACGCAGTATTTT | TRBV5-1 | . | TRBJ2-3 | TRBD1
CASSDDRANYGYTF | TGTGCCAGCAGCGATGACAGGGCTAACTATGGCTACACCTTC | TRBV9 | . | TRBJ1-2 | TRBD1
CAWSLLGLAGAMYF | TGTGCCTGGAGCCTCCTAGGGCTAGCGGGAGCCATGTACTTC | TRBV30 | . | TRBJ2-7 | TRBD2
CASSQDRASGFTDTQYF | TGCGCCAGCAGCCAAGATAGGGCTAGCGGGTTCACAGATACGCAGTATTTT | TRBV4-3 | few | TRBJ2-3 | TRBD2
CASSPRQGFPYEQYF | TGTGCCAGCAGCCCCCGACAGGGCTTCCCCTACGAGCAGTACTTC | TRBV5-4 | . | TRBJ2-7 | TRBD1
CASNPSVGVGDTQYF | TGTGCCAGCAACCCATCAGTGGGAGTTGGCGATACGCAGTATTTT | TRBV11-2 | . | TRBJ2-3 | .
CASSAGQGPLEPQHF | TGTGCCAGCAGCGCGGGACAGGGGCCTTTGGAACCCCAGCATTTT | TRBV9 | . | TRBJ1-5 | TRBD1
CATSRLRGTLAYEQYF | TGTGCCACCAGCAGACTCCGGGGGACTTTAGCCTACGAGCAGTACTTC | TRBV15 | . | TRBJ2-7 | .
CASSPAYGAGGLETQYF | TGTGCCAGCAGCCCAGCATACGGGGCAGGGGGCCTGGAGACCCAGTACTTC | TRBV9 | . | TRBJ2-5 | TRBD1
CASSLLTGERYEQYF | TGCGCCAGCAGCTTGTTGACAGGCGAGCGCTACGAGCAGTACTTC | TRBV5-1 | . | TRBJ2-7 | .
CASSAAALRGAFF | TGTGCCAGCAGTGCCGCGGCCCTTCGTGGAGCTTTCTTT | TRBV25-1 | . | TRBJ1-1 | .
CASSLRIGTRNTEAFF | TGTGCCAGCAGCTTGCGGATTGGGACAAGGAACACTGAAGCTTTCTTT | TRBV5-4 | once | TRBJ1-1 | .
CAISESGTIIYEQYF | TGTGCCATCAGTGAGTCAGGGACAATAATCTACGAGCAGTACTTC | TRBV10-3 | . | TRBJ2-7 | .
CASSPWNQGTGELFF | TGTGCCAGCAGCCCATGGAATCAGGGGACCGGGGAGCTGTTTTTT | TRBV5-6 | . | TRBJ2-2 | .
CASSQTTGPGEAFF | TGTGCCAGCAGCCAGACCACAGGGCCGGGTGAAGCTTTCTTT | TRBV6-4 | once | TRBJ1-1 | .
CASSQDKGGTTEAFF | TGTGCCAGCAGCCAAGATAAGGGGGGGACCACTGAAGCTTTCTTT | TRBV14 | . | TRBJ1-1 | .
CASSVDTGTGNTIYF | TGTGCCAGCAGCGTAGATACAGGGACCGGAAACACCATATATTTT | TRBV9 | . | TRBJ1-3 | .
CASSAGQGGNEQYF | TGTGCCAGCAGTGCGGGACAGGGGGGAAACGAGCAGTACTTC | TRBV2 | . | TRBJ2-7 | TRBD1
CASSLSGIGYYGYTF | TGTGCCAGCAGCTTATCAGGAATCGGCTATTATGGCTACACCTTC | TRBV7-9 | . | TRBJ1-2 | .
CASSDQKTQYF | TGTGCCAGCAGTGACCAAAAGACCCAGTACTTC | TRBV6-4 | . | TRBJ2-5 | .
CASRDRGQTEAFF | TGTGCCAGCAGGGACAGGGGGCAAACTGAAGCTTTCTTT | TRBV28 | . | TRBJ1-1 | TRBD1
CASSLVALGGRAFF | TGTGCCAGCAGCCTGGTGGCATTAGGCGGGAGAGCTTTCTTT | TRBV5-6 | few | TRBJ1-1 | .
CAISEGLAGSLWGATQYF | TGTGCCATCAGTGAAGGACTAGCGGGATCGCTTTGGGGTGCTACGCAGTATTTT | TRBV10-3 | . | TRBJ2-3 | TRBD2
CASGYQGSGNTIYF | TGTGCCAGCGGGTATCAGGGCTCTGGAAACACCATATATTTT | TRBV5-4 | once | TRBJ1-3 | .
CSVGGEPYEKLFF | TGCAGCGTTGGGGGGGAGCCTTATGAAAAACTGTTTTTT | TRBV29-1 | . | TRBJ1-4 | .
CASASGQVSYEQYF | TGTGCCAGCGCGTCAGGACAGGTCTCCTACGAGCAGTACTTC | TRBV5-4 | . | TRBJ2-7 | TRBD1
CASGPAGVNEQFF | TGTGCCTCGGGCCCAGCGGGAGTTAATGAGCAGTTCTTC | TRBV30 | . | TRBJ2-1 | TRBD2
CASGRGQGEETQYF | TGTGCATCTGGCCGGGGACAGGGGGAAGAGACCCAGTACTTC | TRBV30 | . | TRBJ2-5 | TRBD1
CASSNLRDTTYEQYF | TGTGCCAGCAGTAACCTCCGGGACACCACCTACGAGCAGTACTTC | TRBV6-5 | . | TRBJ2-7 | .
CSVLLGTGSASQYF | TGCAGCGTTCTCCTCGGGACAGGGTCCGCCTCGCAGTACTTC | TRBV29-1 | . | TRBJ2-7 | TRBD1
CSAVRQHEQYF | TGCAGTGCTGTCCGACAGCACGAGCAGTACTTC | TRBV20-1 | . | TRBJ2-7 | .
CATVRAPGTDTQYF | TGTGCCACCGTCAGGGCGCCAGGTACAGATACGCAGTATTTT | TRBV10-3 | . | TRBJ2-3 | .
CASSIVGRGLSNQPQHF | TGTGCCAGTAGTATCGTCGGCAGGGGGCTTAGCAATCAGCCCCAGCATTTT | TRBV19 | . | TRBJ1-5 | TRBD1
CASSLGQGGAEAFF | TGCGCCAGCAGCCTTGGACAGGGTGGTGCTGAAGCTTTCTTT | TRBV4-3 | few | TRBJ1-1 | TRBD1